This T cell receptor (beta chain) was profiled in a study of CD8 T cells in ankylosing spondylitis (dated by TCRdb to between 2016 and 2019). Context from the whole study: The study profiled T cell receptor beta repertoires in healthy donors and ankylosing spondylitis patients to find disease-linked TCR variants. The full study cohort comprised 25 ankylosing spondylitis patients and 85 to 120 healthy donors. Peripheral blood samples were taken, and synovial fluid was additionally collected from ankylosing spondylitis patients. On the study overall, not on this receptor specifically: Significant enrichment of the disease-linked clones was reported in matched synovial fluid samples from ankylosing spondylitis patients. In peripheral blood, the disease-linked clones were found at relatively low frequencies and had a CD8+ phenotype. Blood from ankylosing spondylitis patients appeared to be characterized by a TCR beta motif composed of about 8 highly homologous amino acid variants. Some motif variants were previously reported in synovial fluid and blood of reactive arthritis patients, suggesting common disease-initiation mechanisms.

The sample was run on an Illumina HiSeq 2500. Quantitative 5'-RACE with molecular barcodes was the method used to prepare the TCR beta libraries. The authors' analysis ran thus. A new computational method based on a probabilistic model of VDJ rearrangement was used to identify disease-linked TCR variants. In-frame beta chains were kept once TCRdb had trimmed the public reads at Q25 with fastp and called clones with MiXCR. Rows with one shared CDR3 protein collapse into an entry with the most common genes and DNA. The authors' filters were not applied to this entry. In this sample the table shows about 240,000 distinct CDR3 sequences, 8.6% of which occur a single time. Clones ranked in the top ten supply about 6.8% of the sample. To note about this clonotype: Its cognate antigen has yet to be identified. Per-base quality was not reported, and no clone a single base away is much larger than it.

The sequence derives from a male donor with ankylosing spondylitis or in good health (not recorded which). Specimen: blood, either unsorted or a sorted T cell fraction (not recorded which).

The DNA sequence reads TGTGCCAGTAGTATGCGGAACTCACCCCTCCACTTT. It specifies CASSMRNSPLHF. This chain joins TRBV19 to TRBJ1-6, with the D segment identity uncertain. Trimming costs V 3 bases and J 10 bases, and their ends lie 7 bases apart. Reading from cysteine to phenylalanine, the CDR3 counts 12 amino acids. The only DNA kept is the CDR3, 36 bases in frame from the first base. CDR1 and CDR2 are drawn from the germline V gene (reference sequence): LNHDA, SQIVND.